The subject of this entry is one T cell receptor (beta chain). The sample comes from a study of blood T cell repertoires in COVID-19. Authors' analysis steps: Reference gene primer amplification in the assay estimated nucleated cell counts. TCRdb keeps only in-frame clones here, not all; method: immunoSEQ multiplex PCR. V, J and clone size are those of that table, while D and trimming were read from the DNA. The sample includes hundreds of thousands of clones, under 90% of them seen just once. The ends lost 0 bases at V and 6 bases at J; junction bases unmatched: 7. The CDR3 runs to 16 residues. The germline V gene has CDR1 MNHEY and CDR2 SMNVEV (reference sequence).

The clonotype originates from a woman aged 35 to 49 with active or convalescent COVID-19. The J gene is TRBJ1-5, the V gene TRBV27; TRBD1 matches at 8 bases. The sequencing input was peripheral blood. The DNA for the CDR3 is TGTGCCAGCAGTTTATCGCGTACAGGGGGAAGTCAGCCCCAGCATTTT. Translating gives CASSLSRTGGSQPQHF.